This T cell receptor (beta chain) is from a study of T cell changes during pregnancy in multiple sclerosis. V was cut by 4 bases and J by 0 bases, with 13 bases left in between. This CDR3 has 17 residues. The germline gives CDR1 LGHNA, CDR2 YSLEER. Only in-frame clones appear in the TCRdb table, and some are missing; sequencing was by immunoSEQ multiplex PCR. Of about 18,000 clones listed, about 83% are singletons. The chain combines TRBV4-3 with TRBJ2-6; D gene unclear. This sequence was found in a female donor with multiple sclerosis, enrolled in a pregnancy study. Sequencing used CD8+ T cells from peripheral blood mononuclear cells, obtained after pregnancy. The DNA for the CDR3 is TGCGCCAGCAGCCCCTCCAAACTTTTCTCTGGGGCCAACGTCCTGACTTTC. This translates into CASSPSKLFSGANVLTF.